This is a list of T cell receptor beta chains from one sample in a study of shared clonotypes between healthy human individuals. Here immunoSEQ multiplex PCR was the method, and the copy in TCRdb shows in-frame clones only, minus some. Seen here are about 2.4 million clones, approximately 93% observed once, and the top ten hold approximately 0.36%. Sequenced input: naive CD4+ T cells from PBMCs. Receptor source: a man aged 18 to 29 in good health. Some clones in this sample may be carry-over from other donors' samples. CDR3s include the opening cysteine and the closing phenylalanine or tryptophan. Fields, in order: D gene, clone size, J gene, CDR3 length, V gene, CDR3 protein. The D gene is left open where the match is weak. The size of a clone is reported for some rows only, either as once, few or many, or as a class for expanded clones.

>NA|NA|TRBJ1-3|11|TRBV20-1
CSASGENTIYF
>NA|NA|TRBJ2-7|13|TRBV29-1
CSVARDPEYEQYF
>NA|NA|TRBJ1-1|14|TRBV18
CASSPSEGNTEAFF
>TRBD1|NA|TRBJ2-7|14|TRBV30
CAWKRQGDSYEQYF
>NA|NA|TRBJ1-5|18|TRBV10-3
CAISEAGFGQGRAQPQHF
>NA|NA|TRBJ1-4|15|TRBV7-9
CASSRNAATNEKLFF
>NA|NA|TRBJ2-1|14|TRBV5-4
CASSPPGLSSAQFF
>TRBD2|once|TRBJ2-1|16|TRBV27
CASSRPGLAGHNEQFF
>NA|NA|TRBJ2-7|12|TRBV28
CACSGRAYEQYF
>NA|NA|TRBJ2-2|12|TRBV18
CASSPRTGELFF
>NA|NA|TRBJ1-1|16|TRBV28
CASSEPLGPLNTEAFF
>NA|NA|TRBJ2-3|15|TRBV28
CASTPSGVLTDTQYF
>NA|NA|TRBJ1-4|15|TRBV5-6
CASSLQGSKSEKLFF
>TRBD2|NA|TRBJ2-5|18|TRBV11-2
CASSPLRFLAVRERAQYF
>NA|once|TRBJ1-5|13|TRBV7-9
CASSPGARQPQHF
>TRBD1|NA|TRBJ1-2|16|TRBV7-2
CASSLVPTGTLYGYTF
>NA|NA|TRBJ1-1|13|TRBV5-4
CASSSGRVAEAFF
>TRBD2|NA|TRBJ2-1|16|TRBV5-1
CASSRPPSGKANEQFF
>NA|NA|TRBJ1-5|14|TRBV2
CASSDQGLNQPQHF
>NA|NA|TRBJ1-1|15|TRBV11-2
CASSLGLWRDTEAFF
>TRBD1|NA|TRBJ2-5|16|TRBV30
CAWSVQGQGIAGGQYF
>TRBD1|NA|TRBJ1-5|15|TRBV28
CASSAGQGWYQPQHF
>NA|NA|TRBJ1-1|15|TRBV4-3
CASSPYGGVGPEAFF
>NA|NA|TRBJ1-5|13|TRBV5-1
CASSLAEDQPQHF
>NA|NA|TRBJ2-3|14|TRBV11-2
CASSLRDSTDTQYF
>TRBD2|NA|TRBJ2-7|13|TRBV7-2
CASSLEREDEQYF
>NA|NA|TRBJ1-1|11|TRBV10-3
CAISGNTEAFF
>NA|few|TRBJ1-1|13|TRBV19
CASKPGMDTEAFF
>NA|NA|TRBJ2-3|14|TRBV18
CASSPRDGTDTQYF
>NA|once|TRBJ2-7|18|TRBV28
CASSLQYIAGKVSYEQYF